Given below is one TCR beta chain in context. The sample originates from a study of blood T cell repertoires in COVID-19. In terms of age and location, participants ranged from about 18 to 95 years and lived in about 25 US areas. Participant reports of clinical history set cohort assignment. CDR1 SGHNT and CDR2 YENEEA come from the germline V gene. V lost 0 bases to trimming and J lost 2 bases, with 14 bases between them. CDR3 length: 16 amino acids. Per the study methods: The assay estimated nucleated cells by amplifying reference gene primers. TCRdb's table, derived via immunoSEQ multiplex PCR, lists solely in-frame clones and lacks some. V, J and clone size reflect that table, while D and trimming were determined from the DNA. The sample lists some 300,000 clones, nearly 90% seen once, with about 4.5% in the top ten.

The specimen sequenced was PBMCs or T cells enriched from blood (not recorded which). This sequence joins TRBV11-3 and TRBJ2-7; the D gene is possibly TRBD2 (5 bases). This TCR was sampled from a young woman with acute COVID-19. The CDR3 loop is CASSLDGRRVAYEQYF. CDR3 bases: TGTGCCAGCAGCTTAGATGGGAGACGGGTTGCCTACGAGCAGTACTTC.